This T cell receptor beta chain was recovered during a study of cytomegalovirus exposure and HLA in healthy donors. The CDR3 extends over 14 amino acids. Germline CDR1 and CDR2: MNHEY and SMNVEV (reference sequence). Trimming removed 3 bases from V and 1 base from J, with 9 bases in between. Primers included in the PCR were 60 Vbeta and 13 Jbeta primers. Sequencing was performed with immunoSEQ multiplex PCR; in TCRdb, only in-frame clones are kept and a portion is missing. The data hold approximately 150,000 clones, with almost 80% observed a single time. This clone has just one count. Its target is unknown. Study-wide findings and caveats: An analysis was carried out at a later point. It showed that HLA-associated TCR beta chains were more clonally expanded than equally common non-associated chains.

Sequenced material: PBMCs. The gene calls are TRBV27 and TRBJ1-1; D not resolved. The source of this sequence is a woman under 40 in good health and CMV-seronegative. The CDR3 reads CASSLVGRNTEAFF. The DNA for the CDR3 is TGTGCCAGCAGTTTGGTGGGCAGGAACACTGAAGCTTTCTTT.